This TCR beta chain was retrieved from a study of blood T cell repertoires in COVID-19. J lost 9 bases, V lost 6 bases, and 5 bases had no gene match. CDR1 MNHEY and CDR2 SMNVEV come from the germline V gene (reference sequence). This CDR3 is 12 amino acids long. Some clones are missing from TCRdb's copy, which holds only in-frame ones; the method was immunoSEQ multiplex PCR. Of 65,000 to 85,000 clones in the sample, more than 60% were seen once. The chain has TRBV27 and TRBJ2-1; 7 bases line up with TRBD2. The TCR originated in a human donor in a cohort sampled during active COVID-19. The source material was peripheral blood. The CDR3, as DNA: TGTGCCAGCAGCCACGTAGCGGGTGAGCAGTTCTTC. It yields the protein CASSHVAGEQFF.